Listed here are 9 T cell receptor beta chains from one sample, sequenced in a study of blood T cell repertoires in COVID-19. The method was immunoSEQ multiplex PCR; TCRdb's version includes in-frame clones alone and lacks a portion of them. The sample includes about 60,000 clones, approximately 82% seen only once; the top ten take roughly 12%. The specimen was peripheral blood. These receptors were collected from a man older than 75 with acute or convalescent COVID-19.

V usage is TRBV11-3 and J usage is TRBJ2-3; 9 nucleotides agree with TRBD2. Losses at the gene ends were 5 bases for V and 3 bases for J; bases not matched to a gene: 9. The germline V gene encodes CDR1 SGHNT and CDR2 YENEEA. The CDR3 is 16 amino acids. The chain's CDR3 is CASSPIGRGGTDTQYF. CDR3 DNA: TGTGCCAGCAGCCCAATTGGGCGGGGGGGAACAGATACGCAGTATTTT.

This chain uses TRBV3-1 (or the pseudogene TRBV3-2) with TRBJ1-2; no clear D. The CDR3 covers 19 residues. Per the germline V gene, CDR1 is LGHDT and CDR2 is YNNKEL (reference sequence). V lost 0 bases and J lost 3, with 23 bases in between. DNA of the CDR3: TGTGCCAGCAGCCAAGATCGGCGCTCTGGCAGACTCCAAGACTATGGCTACACCTTC. Translation: CASSQDRRSGRLQDYGYTF.

This chain links TRBV5-1 with TRBJ1-1; D is possibly TRBD1 (5 bases). Germline assignment: CDR1 SGHRS and CDR2 YFSETQ. The CDR3 is made up of 17 amino acids. V was trimmed by 4 bases and J by 7 bases, leaving 26 bases between them. CDR3 DNA sequence: TGCGCCAGCAGCGGTTCCTCCGACCACCCTCCAAGGGGTGAAGCTTTCTTT. Protein sequence: CASSGSSDHPPRGEAFF.

The genes are TRBV5-1 and TRBJ1-6, with unresolved D. V lost 0 bases, J lost 2 bases, and 12 bases lay in between. Germline CDR1 is SGHRS and CDR2 is YFSETQ. This CDR3 is 17 amino acids long. As DNA, the CDR3 is TGCGCCAGCAGCTTGGGTCTGGGGAGGACCTATAATTCACCCCTCCACTTT. This encodes CASSLGLGRTYNSPLHF.

V gene TRBV30 combines with J gene TRBJ2-3; D not certain. Between the trimmed V and J ends, which lost 4 bases and 3 bases, there was a span of 11 bases. CDR3 length equals 13 residues. CDR1 and CDR2 (germline): GTSNPN, SVGIG (reference sequence). Here the CDR3 reads CAWTRTDTDTQYF. The CDR3 DNA sequence: TGTGCCTGGACACGAACAGATACAGATACGCAGTATTTT.

This chain uses TRBV24-1 with TRBJ1-1, with no clear D. Trimming removed 4 bases at V and 2 bases at J, with 7 bases between. Germline lookup yields CDR1 KGHDR and CDR2 SFDVKD. This CDR3 is 13 amino acids long. CDR3 loop: CATSDRTNTEAFF. As DNA, the CDR3 is TGTGCCACCAGTGACCGCACAAACACTGAAGCTTTCTTT.

This chain links TRBV9 with TRBJ2-1; possible D gene TRBD2, 6 bases. Deletions cut 0 bases from V and 6 bases from J, with 16 bases between. The CDR3 spans 16 residues. Per the germline V gene, CDR1 is SGDLS and CDR2 is YYNGEE. The CDR3 sequence is CASSVGLALPPNEQFF. The CDR3 DNA follows: TGTGCCAGCAGCGTAGGCCTAGCGCTTCCCCCCAATGAGCAGTTCTTC.

The chain couples TRBV14 to TRBJ2-7; TRBD1 aligns across 7 bases. Germline CDR1 SGHDN, CDR2 FVKESK. The CDR3 sequence is 11 residues long. Unmatched junction bases numbered 6, after V lost 6 bases and J lost 10 bases. This CDR3 is CASSLGQDQYF. CDR3 nucleotide sequence: TGTGCCAGCAGTCTCGGACAGGACCAGTACTTC.

The chain links TRBV27 to TRBJ2-5; D might be TRBD2 (5 bases). Germline-derived CDR1 and CDR2 are MNHEY and SMNVEV (reference sequence). Trimming took 3 bases from V and 5 from J, leaving 10 bases between them. This CDR3 region has 13 residues. DNA for the CDR3: TGTGCCAGCAGTTTCCAATTAGCGGAGACCCAGTACTTC. It codes for CASSFQLAETQYF.